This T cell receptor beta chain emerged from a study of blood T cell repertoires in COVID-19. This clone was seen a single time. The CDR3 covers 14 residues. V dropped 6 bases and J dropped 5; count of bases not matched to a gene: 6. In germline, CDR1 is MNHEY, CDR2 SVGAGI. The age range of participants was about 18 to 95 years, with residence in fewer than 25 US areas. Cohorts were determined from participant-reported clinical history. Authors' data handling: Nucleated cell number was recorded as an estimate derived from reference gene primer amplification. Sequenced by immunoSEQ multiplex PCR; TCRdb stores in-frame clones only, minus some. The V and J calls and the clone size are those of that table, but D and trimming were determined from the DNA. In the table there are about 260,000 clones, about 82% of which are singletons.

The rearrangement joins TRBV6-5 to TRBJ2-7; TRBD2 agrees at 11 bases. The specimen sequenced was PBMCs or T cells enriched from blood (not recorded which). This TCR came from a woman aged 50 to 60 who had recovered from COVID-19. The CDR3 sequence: CASRVTSGSHEQYF. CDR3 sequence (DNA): TGTGCCAGCAGGGTCACTAGCGGGAGTCACGAGCAGTACTTC.